Described below is a single T cell receptor beta chain sequence and its context. The junction does not match germline at one end; this may be a read error. The CDR3 runs to 14 residues. Germline CDR1 SEHNR, CDR2 FQNEAQ (reference sequence). This entry belongs to a study of cytomegalovirus exposure and HLA in healthy donors. PCR used 60 Vbeta primers and 13 Jbeta primers. Method: immunoSEQ multiplex PCR; TCRdb's copy keeps in-frame clones and lacks some. The data contain tens of thousands of clones, 65% to 85% of them seen just once; the ten biggest clones take up approximately 3%. The TCR originated in a man aged 50 or older in good health and CMV-seronegative. The chain employs TRBV7-9 and TRBJ1-3; 9 bases align to TRBD1. Sequencing was performed on PBMCs. CDR3 DNA sequence: TGTTCCAGCAGCTGGGGACAGGGAGGAAACACCATATATTTT. Its translation: CSSSWGQGGNTIYF.